The clone carrying this TCR beta chain has only one observation. What it recognizes is unknown. CDR3 length: 15 amino acids. Unmatched junction bases numbered 5, after V lost 0 bases and J lost 5 bases. CDR1 SGHTS and CDR2 YDEGEE come from the germline V gene. The sample comes from a study of T cell responses to AZD1222 COVID-19 vaccine. Broader study findings: Repertoire sampling was restricted to post-peak T cell response timepoints.

The method was immunoSEQ multiplex PCR; TCRdb's version includes in-frame clones alone and lacks a portion of them. The sample includes under 200,000 clones, about 87% of them seen just once. The sample was peripheral blood, taken on day 0 of MenACWY control vaccination. The clonotype comes from an adult in good health. The V gene is TRBV5-8, the J gene TRBJ1-1; 9 bases align to TRBD1. For the CDR3, the DNA is TGTGCCAGCAGCTTGGCCGGGACAGGGTCAACTGAAGCTTTCTTT. It yields the protein CASSLAGTGSTEAFF.